The rows below give T cell receptor beta chains drawn from one sample of a study of monozygotic twins with cystic fibrosis. Using immunoSEQ multiplex PCR, the repertoire was profiled, and TCRdb retains in-frame clones only, with some absent. This table holds around 29,000 clones, approximately 80% found once. The sequencing input was blood. The receptors come from a girl aged 2-10 years with cystic fibrosis. Both conserved end residues are part of each CDR3. Fields, in order: D gene, clone size, J gene, V gene, CDR3 DNA, CDR3 protein. The D gene is left open where the match is weak. Expanded clones are given a class, and other clones once, few, many or no size at all.

NA | NA | TRBJ1-1 | TRBV19 | TGTGCCAGTAGTAAGGGACCGCTAAGAGGTGAAGCTTTCTTT | CASSKGPLRGEAFF
NA | few | TRBJ2-2 | TRBV27 | TGTGCCAGCAGTTTGACGAACACCGGGGAGCTGTTTTTT | CASSLTNTGELFF
NA | NA | TRBJ2-2 | TRBV21-1 | TGTGCCAGCAGCCCACTGACTAGCAGCACCGGGGAGCTGTTTTTT | CASSPLTSSTGELFF
NA | NA | TRBJ1-4 | TRBV25-1 | TGTGCCAGCAGTGTTGACAGACCCGGGTTAGAAAAACTGTTTTTT | CASSVDRPGLEKLFF
NA | NA | TRBJ2-7 | TRBV6-5 | TGTGCCAGCAGGAAGACTAGTTTCGAGCAGTACTTC | CASRKTSFEQYF
NA | NA | TRBJ2-6 | TRBV2 | TGTGCCAGCAGTGAAGACCCCCCCGGGGCCAACGTCCTGACTTTC | CASSEDPPGANVLTF
NA | few | TRBJ2-5 | TRBV14 | TGTGCCAGCAGCCAAGGGGTTGCCCAGTACTTC | CASSQGVAQYF
NA | NA | TRBJ2-5 | TRBV7-2 | TGTGCCAGCAGCTTCCTCCGACATCAAGAGACCCAGTACTTC | CASSFLRHQETQYF
TRBD2 | once | TRBJ2-7 | TRBV5-1 | TGCGCCAGCAGCTTAGGGACTAGCGGGAGGATGGACGAGCAGTACTTC | CASSLGTSGRMDEQYF
TRBD1 | NA | TRBJ2-6 | TRBV2 | TGTGCCACCCAGGGGGTCCTACACTCTGGGGCCAACGTCCTGACTTTC | CATQGVLHSGANVLTF
NA | few | TRBJ2-7 | TRBV19 | TGTGCCAGTAGTACGTTCTACGAGCAGTACTTC | CASSTFYEQYF